What follows is one TCR beta chain and its context. Germline V CDR1 and CDR2: MGHDK, SYGVNS. The V gene end was trimmed by 1 base and the J gene end by 4 bases; junction bases not matched to a gene: 7. This CDR3 spans 16 amino acids. The record originates from a study of radiotherapy plus CTLA-4 blockade in lung cancer. Data came from immunoSEQ multiplex PCR; TCRdb stores just in-frame clones and leaves some out. This sample has 55,000 to 80,000 clones, with approximately 78% found just once. The rearrangement links TRBV25-1 to TRBJ2-3; the match to TRBD2 covers 8 bases. The sequencing here drew on peripheral blood, taken from a patient treated with radiotherapy plus ipilimumab. The clonotype originates from a human donor with non-small cell lung cancer who had a complete response to radiotherapy plus ipilimumab. CDR3 nucleotides: TGTGCCAGCAGTGAATGGGGCGGGAGGAGCCCAGATACGCAGTATTTT. Protein: CASSEWGGRSPDTQYF.